This T cell receptor beta chain was sequenced during a study of T cell repertoires in cytomegalovirus infection. The wider study: Selected CMV epitopes included recently identified HLA-C-restricted ones as well as well-studied HLA-B-restricted ones. CMV infection and matching HLA type were both indicated by public TCR beta signatures.

MiXCR, applied by TCRdb to the reads, yields one record per CDR3 protein. The repertoire includes about 830,000 distinct CDR3 sequences, approximately 32% of them detected once, and around an eighth sits in the top ten. On this clonotype itself: Its antigen is not identified.

Study conclusions and caveats: In two of eight donors, the top clonotype was HLA-C-restricted CMV-specific. Cumulated frequencies of public TCR beta families served to identify carriers of CMV plus the relevant HLA.

Germline V gene data show CDR1 as SEHNR and CDR2 as FQNEAQ (reference sequence). The CDR3 consists of 14 residues. V was shortened by 5 bases and J by 0 bases, with 10 bases between the two germline ends. The rearrangement joins TRBV7-9 to TRBJ2-5; D not resolved. The source of this sequence is a human donor in good health (CMV status not recorded). Some clones in this sample may be carry-over from other donors' samples. Sequenced material: cultured CD8+ T cells from PBMCs, taken from culture after CMV antigen stimulation. The CDR3, as DNA: TGTGCCAGCAGCCCAAGGCTAAACCAAGAGACCCAGTACTTC. The encoded protein is CASSPRLNQETQYF.